This T cell receptor (beta chain) was recorded in a study of blood T cells in healthy people across ages. Overall study: About one barcoded beta molecule per two T cells was the capture yield of template switching.

Then a second PCR, running about 6 to 12 cycles, was carried out with a sample-barcoded 5' primer and a J-beta primer mix. TCRdb re-derived calls from the 5' RACE reads in MiXCR, one entry per CDR3 protein. The profile shows around 700,000 distinct CDR3 sequences, around 25% of them singletons. Regarding this clonotype: Its target is unknown.

This CDR3 has 14 amino acids. CDR1 is SGDLS and CDR2 is YYNGEE in the germline V gene. With 2 bases removed from V and 1 base from J, the gap between germline ends came to 8 bases. Every donor contributed roughly 10 milliliters of peripheral blood by blood draw. Per sample, no less than 6 micrograms of total RNA were extracted. Findings and limits, study-wide: It was found that TCR beta diversity correlated strongly with the percentage of naive T cells.

These data were also filed under a second study, of T cells of mothers and their children.

The sequence came from a boy aged 5 to 17 in good health. Sequences were obtained from blood. The chain is built from TRBV9 and TRBJ2-3; tentatively, D is TRBD2 (6 bases). The chain's CDR3 is CASSVASGTDTQYF. The CDR3 DNA is TGTGCCAGCAGCGTGGCTAGCGGCACAGATACGCAGTATTTT.